Presented here are 28 T cell receptor beta chains from one specimen sequenced in a study of T cells in Graves' hyperthyroidism and ophthalmopathy. RNA transcripts were the template for amplifying TCR beta CDR3 regions. HTBI primers drove first-round RT-PCR of the TCR CDR3. A single record per CDR3 protein comes from TCRdb applying MiXCR to the multiplex PCR reads. The sample contains hundreds of thousands of distinct CDR3 sequences, around a sixth of which appear only once. The source material was blood. Source of these receptors: a woman aged 50 to 60 with Graves' hyperthyroidism that later progressed to Graves' ophthalmopathy.

The chain has TRBV5-1 and TRBJ1-1; D remains unclear. This CDR3 contains 16 residues. V lost 2 bases, J lost 0 bases, and 14 bases lay in between. CDR1 is SGHRS, CDR2 YFSETQ, per germline. The CDR3 reads CASSLRPDRMNTEAFF. In DNA, the CDR3 is TGCGCCAGCAGCTTAAGGCCAGACCGAATGAACACTGAAGCTTTCTTT.

The gene calls are TRBV14 and TRBJ1-6; the match to TRBD1 covers 7 bases. This CDR3 has 14 amino acids. CDR1 and CDR2 (germline): SGHDN, FVKESK. V lost 1 base and J lost 8; bases outside the gene matches: 2. The CDR3 DNA follows: TGTGCCAGCAGCCAAGGAGGGGGCTATTCACCCCTCCACTTT. As protein: CASSQGGGYSPLHF.

The genes are TRBV7-9 and TRBJ1-1; D call uncertain. CDR3 length: 16 amino acids. In germline, CDR1 is SEHNR, CDR2 FQNEAQ (reference sequence). V lost 6 bases, J lost 1 base, and 18 bases lay in between. This chain's CDR3 is CASRPLAVRGNTEAFF. CDR3 DNA sequence: TGTGCCAGCAGGCCCCTGGCCGTGCGGGGGAACACTGAAGCTTTCTTT.

This clonotype showed up just a few times. V gene TRBV15 combines with J gene TRBJ2-3, with 8 bases matching TRBD2. This CDR3 spans 17 amino acids. The germline CDR1 and CDR2 sequences are LNHNV and YYDKDF (reference sequence). V lost 1 base, J lost 2 bases, and 8 bases stayed unmatched. The CDR3 loop is CATSRVGLAGNTDTQYF. CDR3 DNA: TGTGCCACCAGCAGAGTCGGCCTAGCGGGTAACACAGATACGCAGTATTTT.

This clonotype was counted a few times. J is TRBJ2-7 and V is TRBV20-1, with D tentatively TRBD1 (6 bases). Germline lookup yields CDR1 DFQATT and CDR2 SNEGSKA (reference sequence). CDR3 size: 18 residues. The V end lost 5 bases, the J end lost 2 bases, and 28 bases lay between the germline ends. CDR3 protein: CSASRLPGHLPSPYEQYF. For the CDR3, the DNA is TGCAGTGCTTCTCGGCTTCCGGGACATCTTCCTAGTCCCTACGAGCAGTACTTC.

In regard to this clonotype: This sequence may be a read error, since a much larger clone differs from it by one base. The chain recombines TRBV6-2 or TRBV6-3 with TRBJ1-5, with TRBD1 as a possible D gene (6 bases). The V end was cut by 10 bases, the J end by 4 bases, with 14 bases between. CDR3 length equals 13 residues. CDR1 is MNHEY and CDR2 is SVGEGT in the germline V gene. This CDR3 reads CATETGRNQPQHF. CDR3 coding DNA: TGTGCCACCGAGACAGGACGTAATCAGCCCCAGCATTTT.

CDR3 amino acids: CASSRGTDSGNTIYF. CDR3 nucleotide sequence: TGTGCCAGCAGCCGCGGGACTGACTCTGGAAACACCATATATTTT. The J gene is TRBJ1-3, the V gene TRBV6-2 or TRBV6-3; a weak D match, TRBD1 (5 bases). The CDR3 covers 15 residues. Germline V gene data show CDR1 as MNHEY and CDR2 as SVGEGT. V was shortened by 6 bases and J by 0 bases, with 12 bases between the two germline ends.

This clonotype was recorded at least ten times. This sequence joins TRBV3-1 and TRBJ2-1; D is ambiguous. The CDR3 consists of 15 residues. Per the germline V gene, CDR1 is LGHDT and CDR2 is YNNKEL (reference sequence). V was pared by 3 bases and J by 2 bases, with 11 bases between. This CDR3 is CASSQSEGAYNEQFF. The CDR3, as DNA: TGTGCCAGCAGCCAGTCCGAAGGTGCCTACAATGAGCAGTTCTTC.

This clonotype was recorded a few times. J is TRBJ2-3 and V is TRBV27, with 9 bases identical to TRBD1. The length of the CDR3 is 16 residues. V shed 5 bases, J shed 6 bases, and the junction held 12 bases outside the gene matches. The germline V gene has CDR1 MNHEY and CDR2 SMNVEV (reference sequence). In DNA, the CDR3 is TGTGCCAGCAGTCCCCATGGACAGGGGACATCTGATACGCAGTATTTT. Translating it yields CASSPHGQGTSDTQYF.

This clonotype was found many times. The chain employs TRBV15 and TRBJ1-2; D ambiguous. This CDR3 region has 12 residues. CDR1 and CDR2 from the germline V gene are LNHNV and YYDKDF (reference sequence). V lost 1 base and J 8 bases, leaving 8 bases between the germline ends. CDR3 amino acids: CATSRVTGGYTF. The CDR3 DNA follows: TGTGCCACCAGCAGAGTGACGGGGGGCTACACCTTC.

This clonotype has a handful of counts. V gene TRBV10-3 combines with J gene TRBJ2-2; possible D gene TRBD1, 5 bases. The CDR3 covers 15 residues. Germline V gives CDR1 ENHRY, CDR2 SYGVKD. With 2 bases removed from V and 2 bases from J, the gap between germline ends came to 9 bases. The CDR3 nucleotides read TGTGCCATCAGTGAGGGGGCAGGTAACACCGGGGAGCTGTTTTTT. Its protein is CAISEGAGNTGELFF.

This clonotype was found many times. The chain links TRBV12-3 or TRBV12-4 to TRBJ2-1; 11 nucleotides agree with TRBD2. The trim removed 5 bases at V and 3 bases at J, leaving 6 bases unmatched. The CDR3 sequence is 16 residues long. The CDR3 bases are TGTGCCAGCAGTCCAAGACTAGCGGGGATCTACAATGAGCAGTTCTTC. Translating it yields CASSPRLAGIYNEQFF.

This clonotype was seen ten or more times. The genes are TRBV30 and TRBJ2-7; TRBD2 matches 8 bases. J gave up 2 bases and V 0 bases, and 3 bases lay outside the gene matches. Germline assignment: CDR1 GTSNPN and CDR2 SVGIG (reference sequence). This CDR3 is built from 14 residues. The DNA of the CDR3 is TGTGCCTGGAGTGTACGGCGGGGGGCCTACGAGCAGTACTTC. Encoded protein: CAWSVRRGAYEQYF.

This clonotype was seen ten or more times. This chain joins TRBV3-1 and TRBJ1-1; D unclear. V was cut by 3 bases and J by 0 bases, with 2 bases left in between. Germline V CDR1 and CDR2: LGHDT, YNNKEL (reference sequence). The CDR3 consists of 12 residues. CDR3 nucleotide sequence: TGTGCCAGCAGCCATATGAACACTGAAGCTTTCTTT. Its protein is CASSHMNTEAFF.

The chain is built from TRBV5-5 and TRBJ2-1; D gene unclear. The CDR3 is 16 amino acids. Between the trimmed V and J ends, which lost 0 bases and 6 bases, there was a span of 16 bases. Germline V gene data show CDR1 as SGHKS and CDR2 as YYEKEE (reference sequence). The CDR3 here is CASSLDIPPTTNEQFF. The CDR3 DNA reads TGTGCCAGCAGCTTGGACATACCGCCGACGACCAATGAGCAGTTCTTC. Full variable domain (outside the CDR3, taken from reference TRBV5-5 and TRBJ2-1): DAGVTQSPTHLIKTRGQQVTLRCSPISGHKSVSWYQQVLGQGPQFIFQYYEKEERGRGNFPDRFSARQFPNYSSELNVNALLLGDSALYLCASSLDIPPTTNEQFFGPGTRLTVL.

This clonotype was seen many times. The chain joins TRBV12-3 or TRBV12-4 to TRBJ1-2; D ambiguous. Trimming removed 3 bases from V and 5 bases from J, with 13 bases in between. The CDR3 loop spans 14 amino acids. CDR3 sequence reads: CASSLDDPRYGYTF. DNA of the CDR3: TGTGCCAGCAGTTTGGACGACCCGCGGTATGGCTACACCTTC.

This clonotype has more than one count but fewer than ten. The V and J genes are TRBV7-8 and TRBJ1-6, with D maybe TRBD1 (5 bases). Germline V gene sequence: CDR1 SGHVS, CDR2 FQNEAQ. The CDR3 length is 15 residues. Trimming pared 6 bases from V and 6 bases from J, leaving 15 bases between. CDR3 sequence reads: CASRVRQRSNSPLHF. Written as DNA, the CDR3 is TGTGCCAGCAGGGTGAGACAGAGGTCTAATTCACCCCTCCACTTT.

The chain has TRBV6-2 or TRBV6-3 and TRBJ1-3, with D perhaps TRBD1 (5 bases). CDR3 size: 14 residues. Trimming took 0 bases from V and 8 from J, leaving 11 bases between them. Germline loops: CDR1 MNHEY, CDR2 SVGEGT. CDR3 protein: CASSYSFGGDTIYF. For the CDR3, the DNA is TGTGCCAGCAGTTACTCGTTCGGGGGGGACACCATATATTTT.

This clonotype has ten or more counts. The chain has TRBV20-1 and TRBJ1-1, with D unresolved. CDR1 is DFQATT and CDR2 is SNEGSKA in the germline V gene (reference sequence). V lost 6 bases and J lost 4, with 9 bases in between. The CDR3 is 11 residues long. DNA for the CDR3: TGCAGTGCCTCGGATGGCACTGAAGCTTTCTTT. Its protein product is CSASDGTEAFF.

The gene calls are TRBV20-1 and TRBJ1-5, with 11 bases matching TRBD1. The CDR3 has 18 amino acids. The ends lost 6 bases at V and 0 bases at J; junction bases unmatched: 13. Germline values: CDR1 DFQATT, CDR2 SNEGSKA (reference sequence). This CDR3 is CSAMTGTGGAYSNQPQHF. The CDR3, as DNA: TGCAGTGCCATGACCGGGACAGGGGGTGCTTATAGCAATCAGCCCCAGCATTTT.

This clonotype was found many times. The chain joins TRBV2 to TRBJ2-2; 7 nucleotides agree with TRBD1. Germline V gene sequence: CDR1 SNHLY, CDR2 FYNNEI. This CDR3 spans 15 amino acids. The V segment lost 8 bases and the J segment 6 bases; nucleotides outside the gene matches: 12. The CDR3 loop is CASLRGQILAGELFF. In nucleotides, the CDR3 is TGTGCCAGCCTAAGGGGACAGATCCTGGCCGGGGAGCTGTTTTTT.

This chain links TRBV3-1 with TRBJ1-6; 8 bases fit TRBD1. V shed 0 bases, J shed 2 bases, and the junction held 6 bases outside the gene matches. The V gene's germline CDR1 is LGHDT and CDR2 YNNKEL (reference sequence). The CDR3 runs to 18 residues. The CDR3 here is CASSQDRGTGAYNSPLHF. The CDR3 DNA sequence: TGTGCCAGCAGCCAAGATCGGGGGACAGGAGCCTATAATTCACCCCTCCACTTT.

The chain joins TRBV5-4 to TRBJ1-1; a possible D gene is TRBD1 (5 bases). The CDR3 is 14 amino acids. CDR1 and CDR2 from the germline V gene are SGHNT and YYREEE (reference sequence). Trimming left V 2 bases short and J 6 bases short, with 14 bases between. The CDR3, as DNA: TGTGCCAGCAGCTTTAGGCAGGGAATACCTGAAGCTTTCTTT. The encoded protein is CASSFRQGIPEAFF.

This clonotype was counted at least ten times. This sequence joins TRBV18 and TRBJ1-2, with 10 bases fitting TRBD1. The ends lost 8 bases at V and 3 bases at J; junction bases unmatched: 6. CDR1 KGHSH and CDR2 LQKENI come from the germline V gene. The CDR3 runs 14 residues. Here the CDR3 DNA reads TGTGCCAGCAGTCCCGGACAGGGGGACTATGGCTACACCTTC. Encoded protein: CASSPGQGDYGYTF.

This clonotype was observed a handful of times. CDR3 sequence (DNA): TGTGCCAGCAGCTTACAATCCAGGGGGGAGAACACCATATATTTT. It codes for CASSLQSRGENTIYF. This chain uses TRBV11-2 with TRBJ1-3; 7 bases are a match to TRBD1. The J segment lost 7 bases and the V segment lost 2 bases, leaving 8 bases of the junction unmatched. There are 15 residues in the CDR3. From germline, CDR1 is SGHAT and CDR2 FQNNGV.

This chain uses TRBV7-2 with TRBJ2-1; 9 positions match TRBD2. The CDR3 consists of 17 residues. Germline CDR1 SGHTA, CDR2 FQGNSA. V gave up 1 base and J gave up 2 bases; unmatched junction bases: 6. CDR3 DNA sequence: TGTGCCAGCAGCTTAGGGGCGGGGGGGCGTCCCTACAATGAGCAGTTCTTC. As protein: CASSLGAGGRPYNEQFF.

This clonotype was counted at least ten times. The CDR3 sequence is CASSLGGQGGNEKLFF. The DNA for the CDR3 is TGTGCCAGCAGCTTAGGGGGCCAAGGGGGCAATGAAAAACTGTTTTTT. The V call is TRBV11-2, the J call TRBJ1-4, with TRBD1 identical over 7 bases. J lost 5 bases, V lost 1 base, and 7 bases had no gene match. The CDR3 length is 16 residues. CDR1 and CDR2 from the germline V gene are SGHAT and FQNNGV.

This clonotype was recorded at least ten times. This chain uses TRBV29-1 with TRBJ2-1; 7 bases match TRBD1. The CDR3 runs to 15 residues. Losses at the gene ends were 2 bases for V and 4 bases for J; bases not matched to a gene: 8. Germline CDR1 reads SQVTM; CDR2 reads ANQGSEA. DNA of the CDR3: TGCAGCGTTGAAATTTGGGACAGCCGGTACAATGAGCAGTTCTTC. This sequence encodes CSVEIWDSRYNEQFF.